This T cell receptor (beta chain) emerged from a study of tumor-infiltrating lymphocytes in primary liver carcinoma. Study in general: Men as well as women, aged 30 to 69 years, made up the patients.

Starting material of about 480 ng total RNA yielded TCR beta cDNA via a constant-region primer. Sequencing libraries for TCR beta derived from three nested multiplex PCR rounds that used slightly modified ARM-PCR. TRBV1-TRBV30 forward primers paired with a C-beta reverse primer were used in the first two PCR rounds, which ran roughly 10 cycles each. TCRdb redid the calling of the multiplex PCR reads with MiXCR, one entry per CDR3 protein. The repertoire holds 90,000 to 100,000 distinct CDR3 sequences, roughly 69% seen once, with 9.5% in the top ten. Extraction of RNA together with DNA used roughly 19-32 mg of unsorted bulk tissue. On this clonotype itself: Its antigen remains unidentified.

Broader study findings: The study found tumor-adjacent and tumor-blood pairs overlapped less than tumor region pairs. When set against blood, tumors had a significantly higher top-250-clone fraction (p = 0.039). All five tumor regions shared only about 7-25% of top clones.

V shed 1 base and J shed 4 bases, with 12 bases lying between them. CDR3 length: 15 residues. CDR1 and CDR2 (germline): SGHRS, YFSETQ. The specimen was liver tumor tissue from sampling region 5. Subset of the sample: tumor region T5, tumor centre. The receptor comes from a woman in her fifties or sixties with primary liver carcinoma and hepatitis B virus infection. The chain combines TRBV5-1 with TRBJ2-1; unclear D gene. CDR3 amino acids: CASSLSAVTYNEQFF. The CDR3 nucleotides read TGCGCCAGCAGCTTGTCTGCAGTCACATACAATGAGCAGTTCTTC.